The 2 T cell receptor beta chains presented below share a single source sample, sequenced in a study of shared clonotypes between healthy human individuals. Data came from immunoSEQ multiplex PCR; TCRdb stores just in-frame clones and leaves some out. The repertoire holds under 1,100,000 clones, with approximately 76% as singletons. The source material was memory CD4+ T cells sorted from blood. Stated subset: CD45RA-negative fraction. The receptors were gathered from a man in his late teens or twenties in good health.

V usage is TRBV12-5 and J usage is TRBJ1-1; tentative D call: TRBD1 (5 bases). Germline CDR1 reads LGHNT; CDR2 reads FRNRAP. This CDR3 comprises 11 residues. V lost 3 bases and J 11 bases, leaving 10 bases between the germline ends. The CDR3 DNA reads as TGTGCTAGTGGTTTCTCCAACAGGGCTTTCTTT. The encoded protein is CASGFSNRAFF.

CDR3 region: CASSYSKGLGFHEQYF. CDR3 nucleotide sequence: TGTGCCAGCAGTTACTCGAAGGGACTAGGATTCCACGAGCAGTACTTC. V gene TRBV6-5 combines with J gene TRBJ2-7, with 8 bases that match TRBD2. This CDR3 is 16 amino acids long. V lost 0 bases and J lost 5; bases outside the gene matches: 9. From germline, CDR1 is MNHEY and CDR2 SVGAGI.